Listed below are T cell receptor beta chains from one sample, sequenced in a study of T cells expressing NK-cell markers. From the 5' RACE reads, TCRdb lists one entry per CDR3 protein and no DNA. The sample table sets out about 260,000 distinct CDR3 sequences. Sequenced material: blood T cells: a sorted CD56 or NKG2C T cell subset, CD4+ or CD8+ T cells, or bulk PBMC T cells (not recorded which). Receptors were obtained from a man aged 18 to 29 in good health. CDR3s include the opening cysteine and the closing phenylalanine or tryptophan. Fields, in order: J gene, V gene, CDR3 protein.

TRBJ2-1	TRBV23-1	CASSQSRPHSYNEQFF
TRBJ2-1	TRBV4-3	CASSPGPGLEAGEQFF
TRBJ2-4	TRBV20-1	CSARAGQRGDIQYF
TRBJ2-7	TRBV5-1	CASSTRPSEQYF
TRBJ2-3	TRBV20-1	CSARDRGGTDTQYF
TRBJ2-7	TRBV10-3	CAISFDSREQYF
TRBJ2-3	TRBV2	CASSEKSGWYADTQYF
TRBJ2-1	TRBV15	CATSRDRRSGRDYNEQFF
TRBJ2-1	TRBV7-9	CASDQGGYNEQFF
TRBJ2-7	TRBV18	CASSPGIPNSYEQYF
TRBJ2-1	TRBV24-1	CATSDSIAGGPGSYNEQFF
TRBJ2-5	TRBV12-3/TRBV12-4	CASRSTGYQETQYF
TRBJ2-7	TRBV12-3/TRBV12-4	CASSPGGTRPYEQYF
TRBJ2-5	TRBV28	CATRTGGETQYF
TRBJ2-5	TRBV6-1	CASSWGQETQYF
TRBJ2-3	TRBV5-1	CASRDWRGTDTQYF
TRBJ2-1	TRBV28	CASSPRGISNEQFF
TRBJ2-1	TRBV5-1	CASSFHYGNNEQFF
TRBJ1-1	TRBV6-5	CASSYSKGQGAATEAFF
TRBJ2-7	TRBV6-5	CASSYSGDLRGEQYF
TRBJ2-3	TRBV5-5	CASGWGGTDTQYF
TRBJ2-7	TRBV3-1	CASSQGVQRTYEQYF
TRBJ1-2	TRBV19	CASSIKGQGFLGYTF
TRBJ2-1	TRBV7-2	CASSLRLAGGIDNEQFF
TRBJ1-5	TRBV5-1	CASSSGTGEVGGQPQHF
TRBJ2-5	TRBV29-1	CSVEANPKETQYF
TRBJ1-4	TRBV4-2	CASSQEGLTARLFF
TRBJ2-7	TRBV20-1	CSARDRRRDSYEQYF
TRBJ2-3	TRBV5-1	CASSWIGQGAGDTQYF
TRBJ1-1	TRBV7-9	CASSLTPGSTEAFF
TRBJ2-5	TRBV18	CASSPLPGAIQETQYF
TRBJ2-2	TRBV29-1	CSVKTGPTNTGELFF